A single sample is the source of the 5 T cell receptor beta chains below, sequenced in a study of blood T cell repertoires in COVID-19. Only in-frame clones appear in the TCRdb table, and some are missing; sequencing was by immunoSEQ multiplex PCR. The sample yields about 130,000 clones, about 88% seen once. The sample taken for sequencing was peripheral blood. Every receptor here comes from a woman of 80 years or more with acute or convalescent COVID-19.

V usage is TRBV9 and J usage is TRBJ2-1; 7 nucleotides match TRBD2. The trim removed 0 bases at V and 6 bases at J, leaving 6 bases unmatched. The length of the CDR3 is 15 residues. From germline, CDR1 is SGDLS and CDR2 YYNGEE. The chain's CDR3 is CASSVEPGLINEQFF. The CDR3 coding sequence is TGTGCCAGCAGCGTAGAACCGGGACTAATCAATGAGCAGTTCTTC.

This chain joins TRBV2 and TRBJ1-6; D unclear. Germline V gene data show CDR1 as SNHLY and CDR2 as FYNNEI. The CDR3 totals 13 residues. V was pared by 4 bases and J by 9 bases, with 10 bases between. The CDR3 protein is CASSARGGSPLHF. The CDR3 coding sequence is TGTGCCAGCAGTGCCCGAGGAGGTTCACCCCTCCACTTT.

With regard to this clone: This same CDR3 is encoded by further DNA sequences in the sample. This chain links TRBV2 with TRBJ1-2; 8 nucleotides align to TRBD1. Trimming at V came to 6 bases and at J to 4 bases, leaving 1 base not matched to a gene. CDR1 is SNHLY and CDR2 is FYNNEI in the germline V gene. The CDR3 is 12 residues long. The CDR3 DNA reads TGTGCCAGCAGCGACAGGGGCTATGGCTACACCTTC. Its protein is CASSDRGYGYTF.

The chain recombines TRBV27 with TRBJ1-2, with D perhaps matching TRBD1 (6 bases). Trimming cost V 6 bases and J 6 bases, with 20 bases left between them. In germline, CDR1 is MNHEY, CDR2 SMNVEV (reference sequence). The CDR3 runs 15 residues. CDR3 sequence (DNA): TGTGCCAGCAGCCCTCAAGCCACCAGGGGTCATGGCTACACCTTC. Protein product: CASSPQATRGHGYTF.

The rearrangement links TRBV5-6 to TRBJ2-3, with 7 bases matching TRBD2. V trimming: 0 bases; J trimming: 3 bases; junction bases outside the gene matches: 7. The CDR3 runs 16 residues. From germline, CDR1 is SGHDT and CDR2 YYEEEE. The CDR3 coding sequence is TGTGCCAGCAGCTTGGAGACGGGGGGATGGACAGATACGCAGTATTTT. The encoded protein is CASSLETGGWTDTQYF.